This paragraph reports one T cell receptor beta chain. Its cognate antigen is unknown. Generated by immunoSEQ multiplex PCR, the TCRdb table keeps only in-frame clones and is missing some. The sample records 45,000 to 55,000 clones, approximately 79% being singletons. The sample is drawn from a study of T cell responses to AZD1222 COVID-19 vaccine. About the study: Pooling covered second doses at about 4 or about 12 weeks.

General study results and limits: At study baseline, merely five or six AZD1222 recipients were seropositive. CD4 TCRs associated with vaccination spanned spike, dominating at 160-218 and 743-854. Most donors were white British and more were female, and clonal diversity was possibly underestimated.

Germline loops: CDR1 LNHNV, CDR2 YYDKDF (reference sequence). Trimming shortened V by 0 bases and J by 2 bases, and 10 bases separated the two germline ends. The CDR3 spans 15 residues. The V gene is TRBV15, the J gene TRBJ2-5; no reliable D call. The input for sequencing was peripheral blood, taken on day 0 of AZD1222 vaccination. The source is an adult in good health. CDR3 in amino acids: CATSRDRPDQETQYF. CDR3 sequence (DNA): TGTGCCACCAGCAGAGATAGGCCGGATCAAGAGACCCAGTACTTC. The variable domain in full, with the rest retrieved from reference TRBV15 and TRBJ2-5, is DAMVIQNPRYQVTQFGKPVTLSCSQTLNHNVMYWYQQKSSQAPKLLFHYYDKDFNNEADTPDNFQSRRPNTSFCFLDIRSPGLGDTAMYLCATSRDRPDQETQYFGPGTRLLVL.